The clone carrying this TCR beta chain was recorded at least ten times. CDR1 is ENHRY and CDR2 is SYGVKD in the germline V gene. This CDR3 comprises 13 residues. V was clipped by 3 bases and J by 4 bases, with 9 bases between them. Each single cDNA molecule received a unique molecular identifier. Each CDR3 protein gets one entry after TCRdb re-called the 5' RACE reads with MiXCR. The sample consists of some 35,000 distinct CDR3 sequences, 3.9% of them appearing once. The data stem from a study of early T cells in non-severe SARS-CoV-2 infection. Study-level background: Sequencing used unsorted whole-blood bulk RNA, so chains lack pairing.

V is TRBV10-3 and J is TRBJ2-5; D is perhaps TRBD1 (6 bases). This TCR came from an adult who was a healthcare worker with PCR-confirmed SARS-CoV-2 infection or an uninfected control (not recorded which). The sequenced sample was whole blood. This CDR3 reads CAISEKGGETQYF. The DNA of the CDR3 is TGTGCCATCAGTGAAAAAGGGGGAGAGACCCAGTACTTC.